One and the same sample provided the 2 T cell receptor beta chains below, sequenced in a study of blood T cell repertoires in COVID-19. Only in-frame clones appear in the TCRdb table, and some are missing; sequencing was by immunoSEQ multiplex PCR. The sample contains approximately 160,000 clones, around nine tenths of which appear only once. The sample was peripheral blood. The receptors originated from a man aged 55 to 70 with COVID-19, enrolled during active disease.

Details on this clone: This sample includes further DNA sequences coding for the same CDR3. The chain employs TRBV11-2 and TRBJ1-1; 7 nucleotides line up with TRBD1. The ends lost 5 bases at V and 0 bases at J; junction bases unmatched: 6. Per germline, CDR1 SGHAT and CDR2 FQNNGV. This CDR3 has 15 amino acids. For the CDR3, the DNA is TGTGCCAGCAGCCCTAGACAGGGTCTGAACACTGAAGCTTTCTTT. Residues: CASSPRQGLNTEAFF.

This chain uses TRBV24-1 with TRBJ2-1, with a weak D call TRBD1 (5 bases). Germline CDR1 and CDR2: KGHDR and SFDVKD. V was pared by 4 bases and J by 8 bases, with 23 bases between. The CDR3 extends over 17 amino acids. The chain's CDR3 is CATSDRRRGPMTHEQFF. The CDR3 bases are TGTGCCACCAGTGACCGTAGAAGGGGCCCAATGACCCATGAGCAGTTCTTC.